The present entry profiles one TCR beta chain with its context. The data were taken from a study of control samples from healthy donors and cancer patients. Clones were read by immunoSEQ multiplex PCR, and TCRdb kept only the in-frame ones, dropping some. The sample records some 98,000 clones, 65% to 85% being singletons. J was trimmed by 6 bases and V by 4 bases; bases with no gene match: 5. The germline CDR1 and CDR2 sequences are KGHDR and SFDVKD. The CDR3 is made up of 14 amino acids. J is TRBJ1-1 and V is TRBV24-1; 9 nucleotides agree with TRBD1. The origin of this receptor is a man in his 70s with lung cancer. The specimen was PBMCs. The CDR3 DNA sequence: TGTGCCACCAGTGAGGGGACAGGGAGGTCTGAAGCTTTCTTT. It yields the protein CATSEGTGRSEAFF.